The T cell receptor (beta chain) described here comes from a study of T cells in Graves' hyperthyroidism and ophthalmopathy. RNA transcripts were the template for amplifying TCR beta CDR3 regions. HTBI primers drove first-round RT-PCR of the TCR CDR3. TCRdb re-called the multiplex PCR reads with MiXCR, one entry per CDR3 protein. This table has 490,000 or so distinct CDR3 sequences, around 20% appearing once. Findings of the study overall: Most clonotypes expanded in the thyroid (above 0.001) were also present in blood.

This clonotype was seen repeatedly, ten times or more. Its antigen is as yet unknown. The germline gives CDR1 SEHNR, CDR2 FQNEAQ (reference sequence). The ends were cut back, 3 bases at V and 2 bases at J, with 4 bases in the middle. CDR3 length: 12 amino acids. The chain is built from TRBV7-9 and TRBJ1-2; D is unresolved. This TCR derives from a man in his forties with Graves' ophthalmopathy. Sequencing was done on a sample of blood. The CDR3 here is CASSLENYGYTF. The CDR3 DNA is TGTGCCAGCAGCTTGGAGAACTATGGCTACACCTTC.